Listed here are 31 T cell receptor beta chains from one sample, sequenced in a study of cytomegalovirus exposure and HLA in healthy donors. The PCR was carried out with 60 Vbeta primers and 13 Jbeta primers. Here immunoSEQ multiplex PCR was the method, and the copy in TCRdb shows in-frame clones only, minus some. The data contain under 300,000 clones, approximately 82% of them singletons. The sample consisted of PBMCs. Receptors originate from a woman in her fifties or sixties in good health and CMV-seropositive.

This clone appeared once. For the CDR3, the DNA is TGTGCCTGGAGTGTACTAGGGCCGGGTGTTGCATACGAGCAGTACTTC. It encodes CAWSVLGPGVAYEQYF. The chain recombines TRBV30 with TRBJ2-5, with D maybe TRBD2 (5 bases). The tail of the sequence fits TRBJ2-7 better, so the J call may be wrong. There are 16 residues in the CDR3. Germline V gene sequence: CDR1 GTSNPN, CDR2 SVGIG (reference sequence).

J is TRBJ1-4 and V is TRBV18; the match to TRBD1 covers 8 bases. Germline V gives CDR1 KGHSH, CDR2 LQKENI. V shed 0 bases, J shed 7 bases, and the junction held 4 bases outside the gene matches. The CDR3 consists of 15 residues. CDR3 in amino acids: CASSPPDRGSEKLFF. CDR3 nucleotides: TGTGCCAGCTCACCACCCGACAGGGGTTCTGAAAAACTGTTTTTT.

The chain links TRBV6-5 to TRBJ1-3, with 8 bases aligning to TRBD1. The V segment lost 6 bases and the J segment 8 bases; nucleotides outside the gene matches: 9. The CDR3 totals 14 residues. CDR1 is MNHEY and CDR2 is SVGAGI in the germline V gene. In nucleotides, the CDR3 is TGTGCCAGCAGGCCCCAGGGGGCGCGGGACACCATATATTTT. Translating gives CASRPQGARDTIYF.

V usage is TRBV19 and J usage is TRBJ1-2, with D unresolved. The V gene's germline CDR1 is LNHDA and CDR2 SQIVND (reference sequence). The CDR3 consists of 12 residues. Trimming stripped 7 bases from V and 4 bases from J, with 10 bases between. CDR3 bases: TGTGCCAGTAAAACAGCTCTCTATGGCTACACCTTC. Its translation: CASKTALYGYTF.

The genes are TRBV30 and TRBJ1-1, with a weak D call TRBD1 (6 bases). This CDR3 has 15 amino acids. V lost 0 bases to trimming and J lost 7 bases, with 18 bases between them. In germline, CDR1 is GTSNPN, CDR2 SVGIG (reference sequence). In DNA, the CDR3 is TGTGCCTGGAGTGTACAGCTGGACAGAATTATTGAAGCTTTCTTT. This sequence encodes CAWSVQLDRIIEAFF. The full variable domain, rest sourced from reference TRBV30 and TRBJ1-1, is SQTIHQWPATLVQPVGSPLSLECTVEGTSNPNLYWYRQAAGRGLQLLFYSVGIGQISSEVPQNLSASRPQDRQFILSSKKLLLSDSGFYLCAWSVQLDRIIEAFFGQGTRLTVV.

The genes are TRBV28 and TRBJ2-4, with TRBD2 identical over 8 bases. V trimming: 5 bases; J trimming: 6 bases; junction bases outside the gene matches: 6. The CDR3 loop spans 14 amino acids. Germline V gene lookup returns CDR1 MDHEN and CDR2 SYDVKM. The CDR3 coding sequence is TGTGCCAGCAGTCCTACGGGAGGGGGAAACATTCAGTACTTC. Its protein is CASSPTGGGNIQYF.

J is TRBJ2-6 and V is TRBV29-1; D gene uncertain. With 5 bases removed from V and 0 bases from J, the gap between germline ends came to 8 bases. The CDR3 loop spans 14 amino acids. CDR1 and CDR2 (germline): SQVTM, ANQGSEA. The CDR3 spells CSVLTLSGANVLTF. CDR3 DNA: TGCAGCGTTCTAACCCTCTCTGGGGCCAACGTCCTGACTTTC.

The gene calls are TRBV10-3 and TRBJ2-1; TRBD2 agrees at 13 bases. The CDR3 covers 14 residues. V lost 6 bases, J lost 5 bases, and 1 base stayed unmatched. The germline CDR1 and CDR2 sequences are ENHRY and SYGVKD. DNA for the CDR3: TGTGCCATCAGGGGGACTAGCGGGAACAATGAGCAGTTCTTC. Residues: CAIRGTSGNNEQFF.

This clone was detected only once. The rearrangement uses TRBV6-5 and TRBJ2-3, with D uncertain. V was trimmed by 5 bases and J by 5 bases, leaving 5 bases between them. Germline CDR1 MNHEY, CDR2 SVGAGI. The CDR3 contains 11 residues. CDR3 residues: CASSKLDTQYF. In DNA form, the CDR3 reads TGTGCCAGCAGTAAACTAGATACGCAGTATTTT.

The V and J genes are TRBV2 and TRBJ1-3; 7 nucleotides align to TRBD1. The CDR3 totals 14 residues. Germline lookup yields CDR1 SNHLY and CDR2 FYNNEI. The J segment lost 0 bases and the V segment lost 4 bases, leaving 0 bases of the junction unmatched. The DNA of the CDR3 is TGTGCCAGCAGTGGGGACAGCTCTGGAAACACCATATATTTT. Residues: CASSGDSSGNTIYF.

The rearrangement links TRBV7-9 to TRBJ2-7, with 9 nucleotides matching TRBD2. This CDR3 is built from 16 residues. Germline CDR1 SEHNR, CDR2 FQNEAQ (reference sequence). Trimming took 1 base from V and 4 from J; bases not matched to a gene: 8. The CDR3 DNA is TGTGCCAGCAGCTTAGAGGCTGATAGCGGGAGATACGAGCAGTACTTC. Protein sequence: CASSLEADSGRYEQYF. The full variable domain, its missing parts supplied by reference TRBV7-9 and TRBJ2-7, is DTGVSQNPRHKITKRGQNVTFRCDPISEHNRLYWYRQTLGQGPEFLTYFQNEAQLEKSRLLSDRFSAERPKGSFSTLEIQRTEQGDSAMYLCASSLEADSGRYEQYFGPGTRLTVT.

About this clone itself: In the same sample, other DNA sequences code for this CDR3. The V and J genes are TRBV6-1 and TRBJ1-5; 9 bases match TRBD1. Trimming at V came to 6 bases and at J to 7 bases, leaving 4 bases not matched to a gene. Germline values: CDR1 MNHNS, CDR2 SASEGT. The CDR3 totals 13 residues. The CDR3 loop reads CASRGQGGQPQHF. The CDR3 nucleotides read TGTGCCAGCAGGGGACAGGGCGGACAGCCCCAGCATTTT.

A word on this clone: This sample includes further DNA sequences coding for the same CDR3. The chain carries TRBV11-2 and TRBJ2-7; D gene unclear. Trimming removed 5 bases from V and 1 base from J, with 3 bases in between. The CDR3 is 11 amino acids. The germline V gene has CDR1 SGHAT and CDR2 FQNNGV. The CDR3 sequence: CASSPSYEQYF. The CDR3 nucleotides are TGTGCCAGCAGCCCTTCCTACGAGCAGTACTTC. Drawing the rest from reference TRBV11-2 and TRBJ2-7, the complete variable domain is EAGVAQSPRYKIIEKRQSVAFWCNPISGHATLYWYQQILGQGPKLLIQFQNNGVVDDSQLPKDRFSAERLKGVDSTLKIQPAKLEDSAVYLCASSPSYEQYFGPGTRLTVT.

The V call is TRBV5-1, the J call TRBJ2-1; D perhaps matches TRBD1 (6 bases). The germline V and J ends were trimmed by 2 bases and 7 bases, with 16 bases remaining between them. The CDR3 runs to 15 residues. The germline V gene encodes CDR1 SGHRS and CDR2 YFSETQ. The CDR3 region has the DNA TGCGCCAGCAGCTTTGATAGGACAGCGGCGAATGAGCAGTTCTTC. Residues: CASSFDRTAANEQFF.

This clone showed up just a few times. The chain carries TRBV4-1 and TRBJ2-5; perhaps TRBD1 as D (6 bases). V shed 0 bases and J shed 5 bases, with 13 bases lying between them. The length of the CDR3 is 15 residues. Germline loops: CDR1 MGHRA, CDR2 YSYEKL. DNA for the CDR3: TGCGCCAGCAGCCAAGATGGGGCAGGGGAGGAGACCCAGTACTTC. It is translated as CASSQDGAGEETQYF.

V gene TRBV6-5 combines with J gene TRBJ1-2; the match to TRBD1 covers 8 bases. J lost 12 bases, V lost 10 bases, and 13 bases had no gene match. Germline V gene data show CDR1 as MNHEY and CDR2 as SVGAGI. CDR3 length: 12 amino acids. The CDR3 region is CATGLDRDRNTF. The CDR3 nucleotides read TGTGCCACCGGGTTGGACAGGGATCGAAACACCTTC.

This chain connects TRBV18 to TRBJ1-3; D is unresolved. Germline CDR1 and CDR2: KGHSH and LQKENI. Trimming shortened V by 0 bases and J by 1 base, and 7 bases separated the two germline ends. The CDR3 has 15 amino acids. CDR3 region: CASSPPMRSGNTIYF. The CDR3 nucleotides are TGTGCCAGCTCACCACCCATGAGGTCTGGAAACACCATATATTTT.

The chain recombines TRBV11-2 with TRBJ2-7; D gene uncertain. V shed 0 bases and J shed 5 bases, with 14 bases lying between them. CDR3 size: 15 residues. Germline V lookup: CDR1 SGHAT, CDR2 FQNNGV. As DNA, the CDR3 is TGTGCCAGCAGCTTAGATTTCCCTCTAATGAACGAGCAGTACTTC. This translates into CASSLDFPLMNEQYF.

The chain links TRBV10-1 to TRBJ2-1, with 7 positions matching TRBD2. Germline loops: CDR1 WNHNN, CDR2 SYGVQD (reference sequence). The CDR3 runs 16 residues. V gave up 0 bases and J gave up 7 bases; unmatched junction bases: 9. The CDR3 coding sequence is TGCGCCAGCAGTGAGTCGGGGCGGGAGAGTAATAATGAGCAGTTCTTC. Translation gives CASSESGRESNNEQFF.

This clone was seen only once. This chain joins TRBV28 and TRBJ1-2, with a possible D match to TRBD1 (6 bases). CDR1 MDHEN and CDR2 SYDVKM come from the germline V gene. V was cut by 6 bases and J by 7 bases, with 15 bases left in between. The CDR3 spans 13 residues. The CDR3 is CASSSGQLGGYTF. In DNA, the CDR3 is TGTGCCAGCAGCAGTGGACAGCTTGGTGGCTACACCTTC.

The V gene is TRBV6-5, the J gene TRBJ2-1, with a possible D match to TRBD2 (5 bases). Trimming removed 6 bases at V and 6 bases at J, with 9 bases between. Germline-derived CDR1 and CDR2 are MNHEY and SVGAGI. The CDR3 is made up of 12 amino acids. The CDR3 DNA is TGTGCCAGCAGCTCCGGGGTCAATGAGCAGTTCTTC. Translation gives CASSSGVNEQFF.

The chain couples TRBV7-9 to TRBJ2-7; TRBD1 matches at 7 bases. V lost 1 base to trimming and J lost 4 bases; unmatched junction nucleotides: 4. The V gene's germline CDR1 is SEHNR and CDR2 FQNEAQ (reference sequence). The CDR3 extends over 14 amino acids. CDR3 amino acids: CASSLGDSHYEQYF. CDR3 DNA: TGTGCCAGCAGCTTAGGGGACAGTCATTACGAGCAGTACTTC.

CDR3: CASDRGGDTQYF. CDR3 DNA sequence: TGTGCCTCCGACAGGGGGGGGGATACGCAGTATTTT. The rearrangement links TRBV30 to TRBJ2-3, with TRBD1 identical over 9 bases. Trimming removed 7 bases from V and 6 bases from J; junction bases left unmatched: 5. Germline loops: CDR1 GTSNPN, CDR2 SVGIG (reference sequence). The CDR3 is 12 residues long.

The chain combines TRBV14 with TRBJ1-4; 7 nucleotides match TRBD1. The germline gives CDR1 SGHDN, CDR2 FVKESK. Unmatched junction bases numbered 2, after V lost 3 bases and J lost 7 bases. The CDR3 totals 13 residues. This CDR3 reads CASSQRTGEKLFF. The CDR3 region has the DNA TGTGCCAGCAGCCAGCGGACAGGTGAAAAACTGTTTTTT.

The chain combines TRBV4-2 with TRBJ2-1; D unresolved. The CDR3 extends over 15 amino acids. Trimming left V 0 bases short and J 7 bases short, with 13 bases between. Per the germline V gene, CDR1 is LGHNA and CDR2 is YNFKEQ. The CDR3 reads CASSQEITSSNEQFF. In DNA, the CDR3 is TGTGCCAGCAGCCAAGAAATAACGAGCTCGAATGAGCAGTTCTTC.

The chain recombines TRBV4-1 with TRBJ1-2; TRBD1 agrees at 8 bases. The V segment lost 1 base and the J segment 5 bases; nucleotides outside the gene matches: 12. CDR1 and CDR2 (germline): MGHRA, YSYEKL. The CDR3 consists of 17 residues. The CDR3 is CASSQGERDRGLYGYTF. In DNA, the CDR3 is TGCGCCAGCAGCCAAGGAGAGCGCGACAGGGGACTTTATGGCTACACCTTC.

The gene calls are TRBV4-2 and TRBJ2-7, with 13 bases identical to TRBD2. The trim removed 1 base at V and 2 bases at J, leaving 5 bases unmatched. Germline loops: CDR1 LGHNA, CDR2 YNFKEQ. The CDR3 contains 17 residues. CDR3 loop: CASSQGLAGGNTYEQYF. In nucleotides, the CDR3 is TGTGCCAGCAGCCAAGGACTAGCGGGAGGTAACACCTACGAGCAGTACTTC.

CDR3 loop: CASSGGSGKMETQYF. CDR3 nucleotides: TGCGCCAGCAGCGGAGGTAGCGGGAAAATGGAGACCCAGTACTTC. The chain links TRBV5-1 to TRBJ2-5; the match to TRBD2 covers 8 bases. The CDR3 spans 15 residues. V was clipped by 4 bases and J by 5 bases; unmatched bases: 10. Germline V CDR1 and CDR2: SGHRS, YFSETQ. The full variable domain, its missing parts supplied by reference TRBV5-1 and TRBJ2-5, is KAGVTQTPRYLIKTRGQQVTLSCSPISGHRSVSWYQQTPGQGLQFLFEYFSETQRNKGNFPGRFSGRQFSNSRSEMNVSTLELGDSALYLCASSGGSGKMETQYFGPGTRLLVL.

The rearrangement uses TRBV27 and TRBJ2-7; 11 nucleotides align to TRBD2. The CDR3 has 15 amino acids. Germline trimming cut 6 bases from V and 7 bases from J; bases unmatched to any gene: 11. CDR1 and CDR2 from the germline V gene are MNHEY and SMNVEV (reference sequence). Here the CDR3 DNA reads TGTGCCAGCAGCCGTGGACTAGCGGGCCTTTTTGAGCAGTACTTC. It specifies CASSRGLAGLFEQYF.

The chain uses TRBV5-8 and TRBJ2-7; D might be TRBD2 (5 bases). V was trimmed by 0 bases and J by 2 bases, leaving 15 bases between them. CDR3 size: 16 residues. Germline CDR1 and CDR2: SGHTS and YDEGEE. CDR3 sequence (DNA): TGTGCCAGCAGCTTGGCGGGAAAGAACTTTGCCTACGAGCAGTACTTC. As protein: CASSLAGKNFAYEQYF.

This chain connects TRBV28 to TRBJ1-1, with unresolved D. Trimming stripped 4 bases from V and 3 bases from J, with 3 bases between. This CDR3 has 11 residues. Germline CDR1 MDHEN, CDR2 SYDVKM. The CDR3 region has the DNA TGTGCCAGCAGTTCCTACACTGAAGCTTTCTTT. It translates to CASSSYTEAFF.